A single sample gave rise to the 14 T cell receptor beta chains below, sequenced in a study of T-cell reconstitution after alpha-beta-depleted transplantation in children. For TCRbeta, the library was prepared with unique molecular identifiers. TCRdb called the PCR reads again in MiXCR, with one record for every CDR3 protein. The sample has more than 400,000 distinct CDR3 sequences, approximately 42% seen once; the top ten hold under 30%. The material was PBMCs, obtained before TCRalphabeta/CD19-depleted stem cell transplant. These receptors came from a girl aged 2 to 10 with aplastic anemia, due to receive a stem cell transplant.

The V call is TRBV6-5, the J call TRBJ2-3, with 9 nucleotides matching TRBD2. This CDR3 region has 15 residues. Germline V gene sequence: CDR1 MNHEY, CDR2 SVGAGI. The junction had 4 bases not matched to a gene; V was cut back by 2 bases and J by 4 bases. CDR3 in DNA: TGTGCCAGCAGTTACGCGGGAGGGCCCGCAGATACGCAGTATTTT. It translates to CASSYAGGPADTQYF.

This clonotype showed up many times. The chain uses TRBV4-1 and TRBJ2-7; 7 bases line up with TRBD2. With 1 base clipped from V and 0 bases from J, the junction kept 0 bases outside the gene matches. CDR1 is MGHRA, CDR2 YSYEKL, per germline. The CDR3 is made up of 14 amino acids. This CDR3 is CASSQGGSSYEQYF. CDR3 in DNA: TGCGCCAGCAGCCAAGGCGGGAGCTCCTACGAGCAGTACTTC.

V and J are TRBV29-1 and TRBJ1-1; the match to TRBD1 covers 8 bases. The V gene's germline CDR1 is SQVTM and CDR2 ANQGSEA. The CDR3 is made up of 17 amino acids. J was trimmed by 1 base and V by 2 bases; bases with no gene match: 12. CDR3 DNA sequence: TGCAGCGTTGAAACCCGGGCAGGGGGCGCCGAGAACACTGAAGCTTTCTTT. Protein: CSVETRAGGAENTEAFF.

CDR3 sequence: CASSLVSQGEDTQYF. The CDR3 DNA sequence: TGTGCCAGCAGCTTGGTTAGCCAGGGAGAAGATACGCAGTATTTT. The chain employs TRBV5-5 and TRBJ2-3, with D perhaps matching TRBD1 or TRBD2 (5 bases each). Trimming shortened V by 0 bases and J by 5 bases, and 13 bases separated the two germline ends. Looked up from germline, CDR1 is SGHKS and CDR2 is YYEKEE (reference sequence). The CDR3 has 15 residues.

The CDR3 sequence is CASSFFSGDKQFF. The CDR3 DNA is TGTGCCAGCAGTTTTTTTAGCGGGGATAAGCAGTTCTTC. V gene TRBV28 combines with J gene TRBJ2-1; TRBD2 matches at 8 bases. The V and J ends lost 3 bases and 11 bases, in that order; junction bases with no gene match: 6. Germline V gene lookup returns CDR1 MDHEN and CDR2 SYDVKM. This CDR3 has 13 residues.

V is TRBV4-2 and J is TRBJ2-2; TRBD2 matches at 8 bases. V shed 0 bases, J shed 7 bases, and the junction held 7 bases outside the gene matches. This CDR3 has 16 residues. CDR1 is LGHNA and CDR2 is YNFKEQ in the germline V gene. CDR3 DNA: TGTGCCAGCAGCCAAGAAACCGGGGGGGCCGGCGGGGAGCTGTTTTTT. As protein: CASSQETGGAGGELFF.

This clonotype came up a few times. The chain is built from TRBV9 and TRBJ2-7; D unresolved. This CDR3 has 15 amino acids. Per germline, CDR1 SGDLS and CDR2 YYNGEE. The V end was cut by 3 bases, the J end by 1 base, with 14 bases between. The DNA of the CDR3 is TGTGCCAGCAGCGGCCCGGGTCCCCTATCCTACGAGCAGTACTTC. Amino acids: CASSGPGPLSYEQYF. Combining the CDR3 with reference TRBV9 and TRBJ2-7 gives the whole variable domain DSGVTQTPKHLITATGQRVTLRCSPRSGDLSVYWYQQSLDQGLQFLIQYYNGEERAKGNILERFSAQQFPDLHSELNLSSLELGDSALYFCASSGPGPLSYEQYFGPGTRLTVT.

Notes on this clonotype: This may stem from a read error, because a much larger clone lies one nucleotide away. The chain employs TRBV3-1 and TRBJ2-7; 11 nucleotides line up with TRBD2. This CDR3 contains 18 residues. CDR1 LGHDT and CDR2 YNNKEL come from the germline V gene (reference sequence). CDR3 coding DNA: TGTACCAGCAGTCCCGTGCAACTAGCGGGAGTGACCTCCTACGAGCAGTACTTC. The encoded protein is CTSSPVQLAGVTSYEQYF.

CDR3 in DNA: TGTGCCAGCAGTGTATCGCGGGACCAAGAGACCCAGTACTTC. Amino acid sequence: CASSVSRDQETQYF. The chain is built from TRBV25-1 and TRBJ2-5; D may be TRBD2 (5 bases). The CDR3 is made up of 14 amino acids. CDR1 and CDR2 (germline): MGHDK, SYGVNS. V was trimmed by 4 bases and J by 0 bases, leaving 9 bases between them.

The chain combines TRBV7-2 with TRBJ1-2; 8 bases match TRBD1. Trimming at V came to 5 bases and at J to 6 bases, leaving 8 bases not matched to a gene. Germline lookup yields CDR1 SGHTA and CDR2 FQGNSA. CDR3 size: 14 residues. DNA of the CDR3: TGTGCCAGCAGCCCGACAGGGGCGGGTGATGGCTACACCTTC. Amino acids: CASSPTGAGDGYTF.

The rearrangement links TRBV29-1 to TRBJ2-3, with 7 bases identical to TRBD2. Germline V CDR1 and CDR2: SQVTM, ANQGSEA. With V trimmed by 7 bases and J by 2 bases, 6 bases remained unmatched. The CDR3 length is 13 residues. In DNA form, the CDR3 reads TGCAGCGCCTGGGGGGGGATCACAGATACGCAGTATTTT. This codes for CSAWGGITDTQYF.

This clonotype was seen a handful of times. V is TRBV21-1 and J is TRBJ2-5; TRBD1 reflects the table's D call only, with no check against the DNA. TRBV21-1 is classified as a pseudogene. The CDR3 extends over 15 amino acids. This CDR3 is CARKKSEGGAETQYF. CDR3 in DNA: TGTGCCAGGAAGAAATCGGAGGGGGGTGCGGAGACCCAGTACTTC.

CDR3 region: CASSDRPSGRTINEQFF. The DNA of the CDR3 is TGTGCCAGCAGCGACCGTCCTAGCGGGAGGACAATTAATGAGCAGTTCTTC. The V and J genes are TRBV7-9 and TRBJ2-1; 11 positions agree with TRBD2. Per germline, CDR1 SEHNR and CDR2 FQNEAQ (reference sequence). CDR3 length: 17 amino acids. The J segment lost 7 bases and the V segment lost 5 bases, leaving 13 bases of the junction unmatched. The entire variable domain, with the rest obtained from reference TRBV7-9 and TRBJ2-1, is as follows: DTGVSQNPRHKITKRGQNVTFRCDPISEHNRLYWYRQTLGQGPEFLTYFQNEAQLEKSRLLSDRFSAERPKGSFSTLEIQRTEQGDSAMYLCASSDRPSGRTINEQFFGPGTRLTVL.

This clonotype was observed a handful of times. The J gene is TRBJ1-1, the V gene TRBV20-1; D not certain. There are 11 residues in the CDR3. From germline, CDR1 is DFQATT and CDR2 SNEGSKA (reference sequence). CDR3 sequence (DNA): TGCAGCTCCCAGGCTAGCACTGAAGCTTTCTTT. The encoded protein is CSSQASTEAFF.